The 6 T cell receptor beta chains reported below all come from one sample, sequenced in a study of blood T cell repertoires in COVID-19. The data were produced by immunoSEQ multiplex PCR, yet TCRdb's version contains in-frame clones alone and is incomplete. Of 150,000 to 200,000 clones listed, around four fifths are singletons. Sequencing was performed on peripheral blood. These receptor sequences come from a woman between 65 and 79 years old with COVID-19, enrolled during active disease.

The chain joins TRBV3-1 (or the pseudogene TRBV3-2) to TRBJ2-7; tentatively, D is TRBD2 (6 bases). Trimming left V 4 bases short and J 3 bases short, with 10 bases between. Germline V CDR1 and CDR2: LGHDT, YNNKEL (reference sequence). The CDR3 loop spans 13 amino acids. This chain's CDR3 is CASSRGLHYEQYV. For the CDR3, the DNA is TGTGCCAGCAGCCGAGGACTACACTACGAGCAGTACGTC.

This chain connects TRBV11-1 to TRBJ1-1, with D perhaps TRBD1 (6 bases). Trimming shortened V by 5 bases and J by 2 bases, and 12 bases separated the two germline ends. The CDR3 loop spans 14 amino acids. Germline V gives CDR1 SGHAT, CDR2 FQDESV (reference sequence). The CDR3 DNA follows: TGTGCCAGCAGCCTGGGCAGGGGCAACACTGAAGCTTTCTTT. It encodes CASSLGRGNTEAFF.

The rearrangement joins TRBV19 to TRBJ1-5; weak D call: TRBD1 (5 bases). This CDR3 has 15 residues. Looked up from germline, CDR1 is LNHDA and CDR2 is SQIVND (reference sequence). Trimming removed 11 bases from V and 4 bases from J, with 21 bases in between. The CDR3 DNA reads as TGTGCCTCCCGGGGGACGGCCCTCCGAAATCAGCCCCAGCATTTT. Translation: CASRGTALRNQPQHF.

This clone has just one count. The genes are TRBV7-8 and TRBJ2-5; maybe TRBD2 (6 bases). The germline V and J ends were trimmed by 7 bases and 4 bases, with 13 bases remaining between them. CDR1 and CDR2 (germline): SGHVS, FQNEAQ. CDR3 length: 13 amino acids. As DNA, the CDR3 is TGTGCCAGCAACTGGGAGGAGCGAGAGACCCAGTACTTC. Its translation: CASNWEERETQYF. Variable domain in full (rest from reference TRBV7-8 and TRBJ2-5): GAGVSQSPRYKVAKRGQDVALRCDPISGHVSLFWYQQALGQGPEFLTYFQNEAQLDKSGLPSDRFFAERPEGSVSTLKIQRTQQEDSAVYLCASNWEERETQYFGPGTRLLVL.

The chain uses TRBV3-1 (or the pseudogene TRBV3-2) and TRBJ1-2, with a weak D call TRBD1 (6 bases). The V gene's germline CDR1 is LGHDT and CDR2 YNNKEL (reference sequence). The germline V and J ends were trimmed by 7 bases and 0 bases, with 21 bases remaining between them. CDR3 length: 17 amino acids. CDR3 loop: CASTRGPGQKTNYGYTF. CDR3 nucleotide sequence: TGTGCCAGCACCCGGGGCCCGGGACAAAAGACTAACTATGGCTACACCTTC.

The rearrangement uses TRBV7-8 and TRBJ1-5; D is possibly TRBD1 (5 bases). Per the germline V gene, CDR1 is SGHVS and CDR2 is FQNEAQ. CDR3 size: 16 residues. Between the trimmed V and J ends, which lost 7 bases and 0 bases, there was a span of 16 bases. CDR3: CASMGRGSVSNQPQHF. In DNA form, the CDR3 reads TGTGCCAGCATGGGGCGTGGTTCGGTTAGCAATCAGCCCCAGCATTTT.